This T cell receptor beta chain was identified during a study of blood T cell repertoires in COVID-19. There are 15 residues in the CDR3. Germline trimming cut 7 bases from V and 7 bases from J; bases unmatched to any gene: 9. Germline CDR1 is SNHLY and CDR2 is FYNNEI. Original analysis: Scientists estimated how many nucleated cells there were by amplifying reference gene primers. Generated by immunoSEQ multiplex PCR, the TCRdb table keeps only in-frame clones and is missing some. V and J calls and clone size are copied from that table; D and trimming were computed from the DNA. This sample carries about 140,000 clones, roughly four fifths of them seen once, and the ten largest clones take roughly 3.9%.

The sequence derives from a woman aged 80 or older with acute or convalescent COVID-19. The J gene is TRBJ2-1, the V gene TRBV2; TRBD2 agrees at 11 bases. The sequenced sample was peripheral blood. CDR3 bases: TGTGCCAGCACGGGAATAGCGGGGGGGCAGAATGAGCAGTTCTTC. It translates to CASTGIAGGQNEQFF.